The next 12 T cell receptor beta chains were all read from a single sample in a study of blood T cells in healthy people across ages. A J-beta primer mix and a sample-barcoded 5' primer were used in a second PCR of about 7 to 12 cycles. TCRdb used MiXCR to reprocess the 5' RACE reads, holding one entry per CDR3 protein. This table has about 1.6 million distinct CDR3 sequences, 30% to 40% appearing once. The sample was blood. These receptors were obtained from a woman aged 30 to 39 in good health.

With regard to this clonotype: One junction end does not reproduce the germline sequence, and a read error may be involved. DNA for the CDR3: TGTGCCGGCAGCAGGCTAAGCGGGAGATCCGGGGAGCTGTTTTTT. This codes for CAGSRLSGRSGELFF. This chain links TRBV7-9 with TRBJ2-2; 8 bases are a match to TRBD2. Germline values: CDR1 SEHNR, CDR2 FQNEAQ (reference sequence). The CDR3 length is 15 residues.

This rearrangement joins TRBV15 to TRBJ2-3; D is unresolved. Germline V gives CDR1 LNHNV, CDR2 YYDKDF (reference sequence). Trimming removed 1 base from V and 0 bases from J, with 8 bases in between. The CDR3 has 15 residues. CDR3 protein: CATSRVWSSTDTQYF. The CDR3 DNA is TGTGCCACCAGCAGAGTCTGGTCCAGCACAGATACGCAGTATTTT.

This clonotype was seen more than once but under ten times. The rearrangement links TRBV3-1 to TRBJ2-1; no firm D call. V was clipped by 3 bases and J by 8 bases, with 8 bases between them. CDR3 size: 12 residues. Germline assignment: CDR1 LGHDT and CDR2 YNNKEL (reference sequence). The CDR3 loop is CASSQFIYEQFF. CDR3 coding DNA: TGTGCCAGCAGCCAGTTTATCTATGAGCAGTTCTTC.

In DNA form, the CDR3 reads TGCAGTGGCGAGCGGGGATCTACAGATACGCAGTATTTT. This translates into CSGERGSTDTQYF. V is TRBV20-1 and J is TRBJ2-3, with 7 positions matching TRBD2. This CDR3 is built from 13 residues. The ends lost 7 bases at V and 3 bases at J; junction bases unmatched: 7. The germline CDR1 and CDR2 sequences are DFQATT and SNEGSKA (reference sequence).

The genes are TRBV20-1 and TRBJ2-7; D may correspond to TRBD1 or TRBD2 (6 bases each). There are 15 residues in the CDR3. CDR1 and CDR2 (germline): DFQATT, SNEGSKA (reference sequence). Trimming took 0 bases from V and 0 from J, leaving 12 bases between them. The CDR3 loop reads CSARDRRGPSYEQYF. CDR3 in DNA: TGCAGTGCTAGAGATCGACGGGGGCCCTCCTACGAGCAGTACTTC.

This clonotype was detected a few times. The chain recombines TRBV20-1 with TRBJ2-2; D is uncertain. Trimming cost V 0 bases and J 4 bases, with 6 bases left between them. Germline V lookup: CDR1 DFQATT, CDR2 SNEGSKA (reference sequence). CDR3 length equals 13 residues. The CDR3 nucleotides read TGCAGTGCTAGAGATGTCCTCACCGGGGAGCTGTTTTTT. This codes for CSARDVLTGELFF.

The gene calls are TRBV9 and TRBJ2-1, with TRBD2 matching 7 bases. CDR1 is SGDLS and CDR2 is YYNGEE in the germline V gene. Trimming removed 0 bases from V and 6 bases from J; junction bases left unmatched: 6. CDR3 length: 15 residues. The CDR3 region is CASSVGLAETNEQFF. CDR3 DNA: TGTGCCAGCAGCGTAGGGCTAGCGGAGACCAATGAGCAGTTCTTC. Full variable domain (rest looked up from reference TRBV9 and TRBJ2-1): DSGVTQTPKHLITATGQRVTLRCSPRSGDLSVYWYQQSLDQGLQFLIQYYNGEERAKGNILERFSAQQFPDLHSELNLSSLELGDSALYFCASSVGLAETNEQFFGPGTRLTVL.

V usage is TRBV20-1 and J usage is TRBJ2-1, with 10 bases matching TRBD2. Germline trimming cut 3 bases from V and 0 bases from J; bases unmatched to any gene: 5. Germline CDR1 is DFQATT and CDR2 is SNEGSKA (reference sequence). The CDR3 length is 16 residues. In nucleotides, the CDR3 is TGCAGTGCTAGTCGGCTAGCGGGAGTCTCCTACAATGAGCAGTTCTTC. Amino acids: CSASRLAGVSYNEQFF.

CDR3 region: CSVADPNYGYTF. CDR3 coding DNA: TGCAGCGTGGCGGATCCTAACTATGGCTACACCTTC. The rearrangement joins TRBV29-1 to TRBJ1-2, with D uncertain. This CDR3 is 12 amino acids long. The ends were cut back, 6 bases at V and 0 bases at J, with 8 bases in the middle. From germline, CDR1 is SQVTM and CDR2 ANQGSEA. Full variable domain (remainder filled in from reference TRBV29-1 and TRBJ1-2): SAVISQKPSRDICQRGTSLTIQCQVDSQVTMMFWYRQQPGQSLTLIATANQGSEATYESGFVIDKFPISRPNLTFSTLTVSNMSPEDSSIYLCSVADPNYGYTFGSGTRLTVV.

The chain carries TRBV28 and TRBJ2-3, with TRBD1 matching over 9 bases. This CDR3 region has 15 residues. J gave up 6 bases and V 2 bases, and 6 bases lay outside the gene matches. Germline V gives CDR1 MDHEN, CDR2 SYDVKM. CDR3 sequence reads: CASSLLQGARDTQYF. The CDR3 coding sequence is TGTGCCAGCAGTTTACTACAGGGGGCGCGGGATACGCAGTATTTT.

There are a few counts of this clonotype. V and J are TRBV4-1 and TRBJ1-2, with TRBD1 matching over 10 bases. The length of the CDR3 is 15 residues. Trimming cost V 0 bases and J 5 bases; bases outside gene matches: 3. CDR1 MGHRA and CDR2 YSYEKL come from the germline V gene. The CDR3 bases are TGCGCCAGCAGCCAAGATCCGGGACAGGGGTATGGCTACACCTTC. Amino acid sequence: CASSQDPGQGYGYTF.

This clonotype has more than one count but fewer than ten. The chain uses TRBV11-2 and TRBJ2-3, with unresolved D. Germline V CDR1 and CDR2: SGHAT, FQNNGV. The CDR3 length is 13 residues. Trimming stripped 5 bases from V and 4 bases from J, with 10 bases between. The CDR3 here is CASSAQTSDTQYF. CDR3 DNA: TGTGCCAGCAGCGCTCAGACATCAGATACGCAGTATTTT.